The rows below give T cell receptor beta chains drawn from one sample of a study of Ad26.COV2.S vaccination and SARS-CoV-2 variants. This table comes from immunoSEQ multiplex PCR, and its TCRdb copy is limited to in-frame clones, with some not included. The table has around 300,000 clones, roughly 91% seen once. This sample comprised peripheral blood, obtained in a trial of Ad26.COV2.S vaccine versus placebo. The receptors derive from a person between 18 and 65 years old who received the Ad26.COV2.S COVID-19 vaccine or a placebo. Each CDR3 is given with its conserved first and last residue. The D gene is left open where the match is weak. Part of the rows lack a size; the others show once, few, many or a class for expanded clones.

>TRBD2|TRBV29-1|NA|TRBJ2-2
CSVRREATGELFF
TGCAGCGTTAGGCGGGAGGCCACCGGGGAGCTGTTTTTT
>TRBD1|TRBV6-6|NA|TRBJ2-1
CASTPGQAIYNEQFF
TGTGCCAGCACCCCGGGACAGGCAATCTACAATGAGCAGTTCTTC
>NA|TRBV14|NA|TRBJ2-2
CASSHLNPLGTGELFF
TGTGCCAGCAGCCATCTCAACCCGCTGGGCACCGGGGAGCTGTTTTTT
>TRBD2|TRBV28|once|TRBJ2-2
CASSLAGGLTGELFF
TGTGCCAGCAGTTTAGCGGGAGGGCTAACCGGGGAGCTGTTTTTT
>TRBD2|TRBV30|NA|TRBJ2-3
CAWSGLAGADTQYF
TGTGCCTGGAGTGGACTAGCGGGCGCGGATACGCAGTATTTT
>NA|TRBV6-5|NA|TRBJ1-6
CASRGNFFSPLHF
TGTGCCAGCAGGGGGAATTTCTTCTCACCCCTCCACTTT
>TRBD2|TRBV5-4|NA|TRBJ2-1
CASSFSGREQFF
TGTGCCAGCAGCTTTAGCGGGAGGGAGCAGTTCTTC
>NA|TRBV5-5|NA|TRBJ1-3
CASSYGTRRDTIYF
TGTGCCAGCAGCTACGGGACCCGGCGGGACACCATATATTTT
>TRBD1|TRBV13|NA|TRBJ2-3
CASSSGTGSDTQYF
TGTGCCAGCAGCTCTGGGACAGGGTCCGATACGCAGTATTTT
>NA|TRBV7-8|NA|TRBJ2-7
CASSFGQRPPYEQYF
TGTGCCAGCAGCTTCGGTCAGCGCCCCCCCTACGAGCAGTACTTC
>NA|TRBV28|NA|TRBJ1-5
CASSSGEQPQHF
TGTGCCAGCAGTTCCGGTGAACAGCCCCAGCATTTT
>NA|TRBV6-6|NA|TRBJ1-5
CASSLSNQPQHF
TGTGCCAGCAGTCTTAGCAATCAGCCCCAGCATTTT
>NA|TRBV28|NA|TRBJ2-5
CASAIAEPGETQYF
TGTGCCAGCGCGATAGCGGAGCCGGGAGAGACCCAGTACTTC
>NA|TRBV4-1|NA|TRBJ2-1
CASSQMGRLSYNEQFF
TGCGCCAGCAGCCAAATGGGACGGCTCTCCTACAATGAGCAGTTCTTC
>NA|TRBV27|NA|TRBJ1-1
CASSLRGYTEAFF
TGTGCCAGCAGTTTAAGGGGTTACACTGAAGCTTTCTTT
>NA|TRBV18|NA|TRBJ2-5
CASSPQETQYF
TGTGCCAGCTCACCGCAAGAGACCCAGTACTTC
>NA|TRBV27|NA|TRBJ1-4
CASSSRGGGEKLFF
TGTGCCAGCAGTTCCCGGGGGGGAGGAGAAAAACTGTTTTTT
>NA|TRBV2|NA|TRBJ1-2
CASRTGLYGYTF
TGTGCCAGCAGAACGGGACTTTATGGCTACACCTTC
>NA|TRBV30|NA|TRBJ2-5
CAWSVGWVEETQYF
TGTGCCTGGAGTGTGGGCTGGGTTGAAGAGACCCAGTACTTC
>NA|TRBV2|NA|TRBJ2-1
CASTNNEQFF
TGTGCCAGTACGAACAATGAGCAGTTCTTC
>NA|TRBV27|NA|TRBJ2-7
CASSLVASYEQYF
TGTGCCAGCAGCTTAGTGGCAAGCTACGAGCAGTACTTC
>TRBD1|TRBV27|few|TRBJ1-3
CAISTLTGSLYFTGNTIYF
TGTGCCATCAGTACTCTGACAGGGTCCTTATACTTTACTGGAAACACCATATATTTT
>TRBD1|TRBV6-5|NA|TRBJ1-1
CASRLSDRGTEAFF
TGTGCCAGCAGATTATCGGACAGGGGGACTGAAGCTTTCTTT
>NA|TRBV6-2/TRBV6-3|NA|TRBJ1-2
CASSYPGNYGYTF
TGTGCCAGCAGTTACCCGGGAAACTATGGCTACACCTTC
>NA|TRBV7-9|NA|TRBJ2-5
CASSLGQGWEETQYF
TGTGCCAGCAGCTTAGGGCAGGGATGGGAAGAGACCCAGTACTTC
>NA|TRBV6-5|once|TRBJ1-1
CASSSRTGEAFF
TGTGCCAGCAGTTCCCGAACGGGCGAAGCTTTCTTT
>NA|TRBV29-1|NA|TRBJ2-7
CSVGTYPSSYEQYF
TGCAGCGTGGGGACGTACCCGAGCTCCTACGAGCAGTACTTC
>NA|TRBV5-6|NA|TRBJ1-1
CASSLAPGWGETEAFF
TGTGCCAGCAGCTTGGCCCCAGGGTGGGGAGAAACTGAAGCTTTCTTT
>NA|TRBV3-1/TRBV3-2|once|TRBJ1-2
CASSQDKMTARHPYGYTF
TGTGCCAGCAGCCAAGATAAGATGACAGCTCGGCACCCCTATGGCTACACCTTC
>NA|TRBV5-4|NA|TRBJ2-3
CASSLDQGSTDTQYF
TGTGCCAGCAGCTTGGATCAGGGAAGCACAGATACGCAGTATTTT
>TRBD1|TRBV5-1|NA|TRBJ1-6
CASSGTGATISPLHF
TGCGCCAGCAGCGGGACAGGGGCTACGATTTCACCCCTCCACTTT